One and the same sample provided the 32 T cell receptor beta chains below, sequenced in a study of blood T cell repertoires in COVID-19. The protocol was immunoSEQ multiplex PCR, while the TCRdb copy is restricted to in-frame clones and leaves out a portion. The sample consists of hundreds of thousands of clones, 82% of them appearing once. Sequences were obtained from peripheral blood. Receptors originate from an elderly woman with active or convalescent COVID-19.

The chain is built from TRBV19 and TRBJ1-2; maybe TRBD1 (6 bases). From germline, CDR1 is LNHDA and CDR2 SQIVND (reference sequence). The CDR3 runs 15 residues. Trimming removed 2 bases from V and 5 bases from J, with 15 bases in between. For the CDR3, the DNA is TGTGCCAGTAGTATATCGTGGGACGGACAGTATGGCTACACCTTC. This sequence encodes CASSISWDGQYGYTF.

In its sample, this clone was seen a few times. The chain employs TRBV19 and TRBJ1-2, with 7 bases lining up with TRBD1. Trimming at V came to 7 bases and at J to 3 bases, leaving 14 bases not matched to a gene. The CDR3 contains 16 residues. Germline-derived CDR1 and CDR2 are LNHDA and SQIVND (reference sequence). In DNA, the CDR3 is TGTGCCAGTATAGGAAACTCTCGGACAGGCCACTATGGCTACACCTTC. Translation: CASIGNSRTGHYGYTF. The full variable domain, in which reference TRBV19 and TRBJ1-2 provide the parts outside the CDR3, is DGGITQSPKYLFRKEGQNVTLSCEQNLNHDAMYWYRQDPGQGLRLIYYSQIVNDFQKGDIAEGYSVSREKKESFPLTVTSAQKNPTAFYLCASIGNSRTGHYGYTFGSGTRLTVV.

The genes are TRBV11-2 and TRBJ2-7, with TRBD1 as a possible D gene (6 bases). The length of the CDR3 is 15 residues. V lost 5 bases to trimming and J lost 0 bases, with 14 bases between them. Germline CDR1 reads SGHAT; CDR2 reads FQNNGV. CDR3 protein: CASSRNRDNSYEQYF. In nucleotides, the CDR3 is TGTGCCAGCAGCCGAAACCGGGACAACTCCTACGAGCAGTACTTC.

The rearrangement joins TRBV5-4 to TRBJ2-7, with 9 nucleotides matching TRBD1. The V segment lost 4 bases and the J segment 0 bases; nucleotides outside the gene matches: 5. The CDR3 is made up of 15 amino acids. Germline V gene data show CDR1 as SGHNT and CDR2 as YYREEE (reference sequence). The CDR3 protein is CASSDGQGFSYEQYF. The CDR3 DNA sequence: TGTGCCAGCAGCGACGGACAGGGGTTCTCCTACGAGCAGTACTTC. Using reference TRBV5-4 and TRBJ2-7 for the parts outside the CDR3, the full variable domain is ETGVTQSPTHLIKTRGQQVTLRCSSQSGHNTVSWYQQALGQGPQFIFQYYREEENGRGNFPPRFSGLQFPNYSSELNVNALELDDSALYLCASSDGQGFSYEQYFGPGTRLTVT.

The DNA of the CDR3 is TGTGCCAGCAGCTTGGTACTTCCCACAGATACGCAGTATTTT. This sequence encodes CASSLVLPTDTQYF. The rearrangement joins TRBV11-2 to TRBJ2-3; D is undetermined. Germline V CDR1 and CDR2: SGHAT, FQNNGV. The length of the CDR3 is 14 residues. V shed 3 bases and J shed 2 bases, with 9 bases lying between them.

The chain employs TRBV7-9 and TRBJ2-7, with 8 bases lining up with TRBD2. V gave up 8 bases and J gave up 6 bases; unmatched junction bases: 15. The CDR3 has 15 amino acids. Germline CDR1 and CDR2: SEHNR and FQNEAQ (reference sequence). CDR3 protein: CASSNFGGGPGEQYF. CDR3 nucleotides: TGTGCCAGCTCCAATTTTGGCGGGGGGCCAGGCGAGCAGTACTTC.

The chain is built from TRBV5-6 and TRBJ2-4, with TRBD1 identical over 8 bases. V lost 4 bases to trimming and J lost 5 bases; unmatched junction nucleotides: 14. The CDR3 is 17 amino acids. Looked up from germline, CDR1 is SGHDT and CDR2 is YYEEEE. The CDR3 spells CASSLNQGAQLQNIQYF. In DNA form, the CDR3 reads TGTGCCAGCAGCCTAAACCAGGGGGCGCAGTTACAAAACATTCAGTACTTC.

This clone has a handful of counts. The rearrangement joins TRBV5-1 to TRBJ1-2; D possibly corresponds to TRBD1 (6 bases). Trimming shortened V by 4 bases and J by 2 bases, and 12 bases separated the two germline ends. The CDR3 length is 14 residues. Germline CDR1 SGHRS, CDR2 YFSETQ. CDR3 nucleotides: TGCGCCAGCAGCGCTACAGGGTCCAACTATGGCTACACCTTC. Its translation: CASSATGSNYGYTF.

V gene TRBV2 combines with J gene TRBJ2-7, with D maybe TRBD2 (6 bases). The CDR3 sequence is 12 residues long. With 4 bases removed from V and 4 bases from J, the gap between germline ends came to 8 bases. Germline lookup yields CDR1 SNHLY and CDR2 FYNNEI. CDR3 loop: CASSVGTYEQYF. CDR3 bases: TGTGCCAGCAGTGTCGGGACTTACGAGCAGTACTTC.

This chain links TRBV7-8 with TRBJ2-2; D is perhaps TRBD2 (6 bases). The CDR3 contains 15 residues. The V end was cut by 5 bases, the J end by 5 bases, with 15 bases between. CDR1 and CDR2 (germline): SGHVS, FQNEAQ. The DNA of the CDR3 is TGTGCCAGCAGCCCCACCGGAGGGGAGACCGGGGAGCTGTTTTTT. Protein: CASSPTGGETGELFF.

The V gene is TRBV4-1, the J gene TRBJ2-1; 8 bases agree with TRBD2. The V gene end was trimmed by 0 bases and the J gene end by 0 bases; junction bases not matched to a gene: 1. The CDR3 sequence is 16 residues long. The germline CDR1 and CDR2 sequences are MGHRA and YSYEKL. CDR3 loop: CASSQEAGASYNEQFF. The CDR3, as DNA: TGCGCCAGCAGCCAAGAAGCGGGGGCCTCCTACAATGAGCAGTTCTTC.

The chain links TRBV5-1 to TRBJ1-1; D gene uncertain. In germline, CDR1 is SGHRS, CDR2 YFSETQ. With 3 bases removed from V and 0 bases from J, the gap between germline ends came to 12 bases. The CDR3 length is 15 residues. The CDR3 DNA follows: TGCGCCAGCAGCTCTACGGGGAGGCTGAACACTGAAGCTTTCTTT. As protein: CASSSTGRLNTEAFF.

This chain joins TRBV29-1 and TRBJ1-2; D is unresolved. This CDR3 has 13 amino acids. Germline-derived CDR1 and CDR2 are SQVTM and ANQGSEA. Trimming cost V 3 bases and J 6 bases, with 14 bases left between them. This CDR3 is CSVDRQLAHGYTF. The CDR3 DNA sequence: TGCAGCGTTGATAGGCAGTTAGCCCATGGCTACACCTTC.

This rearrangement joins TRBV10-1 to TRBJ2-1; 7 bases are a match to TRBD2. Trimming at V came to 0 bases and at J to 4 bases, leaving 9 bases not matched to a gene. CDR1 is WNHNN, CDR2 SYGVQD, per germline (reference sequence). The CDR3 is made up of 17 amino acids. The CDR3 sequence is CASSESRAGPSYNEQFF. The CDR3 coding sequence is TGCGCCAGCAGTGAGTCGAGAGCGGGACCCTCATACAATGAGCAGTTCTTC.

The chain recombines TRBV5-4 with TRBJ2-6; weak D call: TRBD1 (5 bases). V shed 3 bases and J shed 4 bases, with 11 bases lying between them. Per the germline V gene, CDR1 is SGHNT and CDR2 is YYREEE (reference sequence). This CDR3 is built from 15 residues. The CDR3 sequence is CASSSQGAGANVLTF. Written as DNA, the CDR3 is TGTGCCAGCAGCTCGCAAGGGGCCGGGGCCAACGTCCTGACTTTC.

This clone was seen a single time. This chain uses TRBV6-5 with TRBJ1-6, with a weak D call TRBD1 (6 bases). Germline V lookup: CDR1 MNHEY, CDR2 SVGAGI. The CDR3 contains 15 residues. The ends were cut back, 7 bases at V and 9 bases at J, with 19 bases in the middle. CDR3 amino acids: CASTMARGLVSPLHF. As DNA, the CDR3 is TGTGCCAGCACAATGGCGAGGGGGTTAGTTTCACCCCTCCACTTT.

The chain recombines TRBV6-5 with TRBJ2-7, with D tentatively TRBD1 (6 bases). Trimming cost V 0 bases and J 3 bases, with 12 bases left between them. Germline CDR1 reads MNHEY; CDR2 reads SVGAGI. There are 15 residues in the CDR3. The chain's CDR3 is CASSYSGRDNYEQYF. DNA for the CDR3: TGTGCCAGCAGTTACTCGGGCCGGGACAACTACGAGCAGTACTTC.

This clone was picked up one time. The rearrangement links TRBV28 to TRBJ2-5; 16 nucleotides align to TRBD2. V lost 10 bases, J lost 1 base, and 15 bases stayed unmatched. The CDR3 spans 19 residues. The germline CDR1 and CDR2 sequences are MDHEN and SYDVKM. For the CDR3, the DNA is TGTGCCACCCAACCGGGACTAGCGGGAGGGCGCGGGGCCCAAGAGACCCAGTACTTC. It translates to CATQPGLAGGRGAQETQYF.

The CDR3 spells CASSSGTGSTGELFF. DNA for the CDR3: TGTGCCAGCAGCTCAGGGACAGGGAGCACCGGGGAGCTGTTTTTT. This chain connects TRBV7-7 to TRBJ2-2, with 9 bases identical to TRBD1. Unmatched junction bases numbered 4, after V lost 4 bases and J lost 4 bases. The CDR3 sequence is 15 residues long. Germline V lookup: CDR1 SSHAT, CDR2 FNYEAQ (reference sequence).

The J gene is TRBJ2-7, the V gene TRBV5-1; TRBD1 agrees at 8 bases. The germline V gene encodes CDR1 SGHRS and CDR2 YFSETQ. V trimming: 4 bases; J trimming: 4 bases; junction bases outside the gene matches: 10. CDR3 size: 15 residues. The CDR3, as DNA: TGCGCCAGCAGCCTGGGACAGGCAGGAGAATACGAGCAGTACTTC. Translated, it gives CASSLGQAGEYEQYF.

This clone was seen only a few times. In nucleotides, the CDR3 is TGTGCCAGTAGCTCTCTTGGCATCTCCGAGACCCAGTACTTC. Translated, it gives CASSSLGISETQYF. The genes are TRBV19 and TRBJ2-5; D ambiguous. The germline V gene has CDR1 LNHDA and CDR2 SQIVND (reference sequence). The CDR3 is 14 amino acids. V lost 6 bases and J 5 bases, leaving 16 bases between the germline ends.

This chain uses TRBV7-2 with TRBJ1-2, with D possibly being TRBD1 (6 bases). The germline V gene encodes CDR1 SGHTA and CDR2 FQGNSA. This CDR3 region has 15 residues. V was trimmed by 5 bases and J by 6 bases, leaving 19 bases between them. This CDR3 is CASSLPAGGGDGYTF. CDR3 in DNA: TGTGCCAGCAGCCTACCGGCGGGGGGGGGCGATGGCTACACCTTC.

The CDR3 sequence: CASSRPGTSQFF. As DNA, the CDR3 is TGTGCCAGCAGTCGCCCCGGGACTAGCCAGTTCTTC. This chain links TRBV3-1 (or the pseudogene TRBV3-2) with TRBJ2-1; 9 bases map to TRBD2. The ends lost 6 bases at V and 13 bases at J; junction bases unmatched: 7. The CDR3 is 12 amino acids. CDR1 is LGHDT, CDR2 YNNKEL, per germline (reference sequence).

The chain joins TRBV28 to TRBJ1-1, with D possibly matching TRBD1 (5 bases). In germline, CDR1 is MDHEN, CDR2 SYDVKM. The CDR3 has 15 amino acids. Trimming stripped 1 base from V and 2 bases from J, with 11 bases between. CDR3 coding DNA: TGTGCCAGCAGTTTATTAGGGGTTAGAAACACTGAAGCTTTCTTT. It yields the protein CASSLLGVRNTEAFF.

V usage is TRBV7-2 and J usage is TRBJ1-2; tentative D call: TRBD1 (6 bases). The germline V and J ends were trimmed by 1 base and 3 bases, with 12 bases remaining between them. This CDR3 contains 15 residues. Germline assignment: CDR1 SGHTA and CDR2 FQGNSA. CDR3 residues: CASSLGGAGDYGYTF. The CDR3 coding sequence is TGTGCCAGCAGCTTAGGGGGAGCAGGGGACTATGGCTACACCTTC.

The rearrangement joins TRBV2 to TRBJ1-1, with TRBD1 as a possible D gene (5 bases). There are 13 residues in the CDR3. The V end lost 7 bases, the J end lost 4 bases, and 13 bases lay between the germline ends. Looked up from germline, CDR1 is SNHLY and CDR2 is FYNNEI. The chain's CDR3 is CASTANGGTEAFF. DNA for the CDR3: TGTGCCAGCACCGCAAACGGGGGCACTGAAGCTTTCTTT.

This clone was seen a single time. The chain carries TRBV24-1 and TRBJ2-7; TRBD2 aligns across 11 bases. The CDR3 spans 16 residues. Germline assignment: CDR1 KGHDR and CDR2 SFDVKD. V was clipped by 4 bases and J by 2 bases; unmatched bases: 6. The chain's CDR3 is CATSDSISGRAYEQYF. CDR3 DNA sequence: TGTGCCACCAGTGACTCTATTAGCGGGAGGGCCTACGAGCAGTACTTC.

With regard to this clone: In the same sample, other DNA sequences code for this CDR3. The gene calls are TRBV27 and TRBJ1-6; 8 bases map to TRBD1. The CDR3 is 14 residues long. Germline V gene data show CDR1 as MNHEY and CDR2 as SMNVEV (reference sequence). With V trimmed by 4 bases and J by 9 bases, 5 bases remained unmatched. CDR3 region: CASSSDRGRSPLHF. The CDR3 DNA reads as TGTGCCAGCAGTTCCGACAGGGGTCGTTCACCCCTCCACTTT.

CDR3 amino acids: CASSLGGEQFF. In DNA form, the CDR3 reads TGTGCCAGCAGTTTGGGAGGTGAGCAGTTCTTC. The V gene is TRBV12-3 or TRBV12-4, the J gene TRBJ2-1, with D tentatively TRBD2 (6 bases). CDR3 length: 11 amino acids. The germline V and J ends were trimmed by 3 bases and 9 bases, with 6 bases remaining between them.

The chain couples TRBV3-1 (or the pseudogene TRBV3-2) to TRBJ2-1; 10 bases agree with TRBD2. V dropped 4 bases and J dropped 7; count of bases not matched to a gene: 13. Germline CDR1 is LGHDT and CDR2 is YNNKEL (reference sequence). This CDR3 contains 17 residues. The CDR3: CASSRDLAGGRGNEQFF. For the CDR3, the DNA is TGTGCCAGCAGCCGGGACTTAGCGGGAGGAAGAGGGAATGAGCAGTTCTTC.

The CDR3 spells CASSQDSPGGGAYEQYF. The CDR3 bases are TGTGCCAGCAGCCAAGACAGTCCCGGCGGGGGCGCCTACGAGCAGTACTTC. This chain connects TRBV4-2 to TRBJ2-7, with TRBD2 as a possible D gene (7 bases). The CDR3 spans 17 residues. V was pared by 0 bases and J by 2 bases, with 17 bases between. Germline CDR1 reads LGHNA; CDR2 reads YNFKEQ.

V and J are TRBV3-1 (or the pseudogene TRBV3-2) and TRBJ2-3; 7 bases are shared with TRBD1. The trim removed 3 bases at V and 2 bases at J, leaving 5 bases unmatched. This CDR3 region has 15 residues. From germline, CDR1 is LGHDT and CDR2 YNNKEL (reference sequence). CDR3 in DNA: TGTGCCAGCAGCCATAGGGACAGAACCACAGATACGCAGTATTTT. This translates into CASSHRDRTTDTQYF.